The TCR beta chain described here comes from a study of T cells in localized non-small cell lung cancer. Study observations and caveats: Higher blood T cell density went with longer overall survival. A median 57 of the top 100 tumor clones appeared in adjacent lung.

Notes on this clone: Its cognate antigen is unknown.

Germline V gives CDR1 SGHTA, CDR2 FQGNSA. V gave up 3 bases and J gave up 0 bases, with 6 bases separating them. The CDR3 is 15 residues long. Measured with immunoSEQ multiplex PCR; TCRdb has only the in-frame clones, and not every one. The repertoire holds roughly 16,000 clones, 89% seen once, with under 35% in the top ten. The TCR originated in a female donor older than 55 with stage III squamous cell lung carcinoma. The sample here was peripheral blood, taken before any cancer treatment. The genes are TRBV7-2 and TRBJ2-6; no clear D gene. The CDR3 reads CASSFDLSGANVLTF. As DNA, the CDR3 is TGTGCCAGCAGCTTTGACCTCTCTGGGGCCAACGTCCTGACTTTC.